What follows are 25 T cell receptor beta chains derived from one specimen sequenced in a study of PD-L1 blockade in urothelial cancer. Time point given: pretreatment peripheral blood. Profiling relied on immunoSEQ multiplex PCR, and the TCRdb table lists in-frame clones only, not all of them. Here the sample spans around 100,000 clones, more than 75% being singletons. The source material was PBMCs, sampled around atezolizumab (anti-PD-L1) treatment. The receptor set was obtained from a man aged 60-69 years with urothelial cancer.

CDR3 bases: TGTGCCAGCAGTTATCAGTCGGGGGTTCAGCCCCAGCATTTT. Translated, it gives CASSYQSGVQPQHF. The chain joins TRBV6-5 to TRBJ1-5; weak D call: TRBD1 (5 bases). This CDR3 has 14 residues. V lost 3 bases and J 6 bases, leaving 12 bases between the germline ends. Germline CDR1 is MNHEY and CDR2 is SVGAGI.

J is TRBJ1-1 and V is TRBV5-1; no clear D gene. The CDR3 sequence is 13 residues long. CDR1 and CDR2 (germline): SGHRS, YFSETQ. V was pared by 5 bases and J by 5 bases, with 13 bases between. The CDR3 sequence: CASRPAVNTEAFF. Written as DNA, the CDR3 is TGCGCCAGCAGGCCGGCGGTTAATACTGAAGCTTTCTTT.

V and J are TRBV4-2 and TRBJ2-3; D may be TRBD2 (5 bases). CDR3 length: 17 residues. V shed 1 base and J shed 0 bases, with 14 bases lying between them. Germline CDR1 LGHNA, CDR2 YNFKEQ. DNA of the CDR3: TGTGCCAGCAGCCAAGGTACTAGACGCCTTAGCACAGATACGCAGTATTTT. Residues: CASSQGTRRLSTDTQYF.

The J gene is TRBJ2-2, the V gene TRBV5-1, with 7 bases matching TRBD2. This CDR3 has 15 residues. Germline loops: CDR1 SGHRS, CDR2 YFSETQ. With V trimmed by 2 bases and J by 2 bases, 3 bases remained unmatched. The CDR3 region is CASSLLARNTGELFF. CDR3 DNA sequence: TGCGCCAGCAGCTTACTAGCGAGAAACACCGGGGAGCTGTTTTTT. Based on the CDR3 plus reference TRBV5-1 and TRBJ2-2, the full variable domain is KAGVTQTPRYLIKTRGQQVTLSCSPISGHRSVSWYQQTPGQGLQFLFEYFSETQRNKGNFPGRFSGRQFSNSRSEMNVSTLELGDSALYLCASSLLARNTGELFFGEGSRLTVL.

V usage is TRBV9 and J usage is TRBJ2-5; 8 bases align to TRBD1. V gave up 4 bases and J gave up 2 bases; unmatched junction bases: 7. Germline CDR1 SGDLS, CDR2 YYNGEE. CDR3 length: 15 amino acids. The CDR3 loop is CASSFDDRGQETQYF. As DNA, the CDR3 is TGTGCCAGCAGCTTTGACGACAGGGGACAAGAGACCCAGTACTTC.

The V call is TRBV10-3, the J call TRBJ2-5; 7 bases align to TRBD1. Trimming removed 6 bases from V and 5 bases from J; junction bases left unmatched: 6. Looked up from germline, CDR1 is ENHRY and CDR2 is SYGVKD. The CDR3 has 13 residues. CDR3 region: CAISDGQEETQYF. CDR3 nucleotides: TGTGCCATCAGCGATGGACAGGAGGAGACCCAGTACTTC.

The chain has TRBV30 and TRBJ2-7, with D perhaps matching TRBD1 (6 bases). Trimming left V 6 bases short and J 6 bases short, with 15 bases between. The CDR3 runs 12 residues. Germline V gene sequence: CDR1 GTSNPN, CDR2 SVGIG (reference sequence). CDR3 in DNA: TGTGCCTGCGAGGGGGTGAGCCGCGAGCAGTACTTC. Its protein product is CACEGVSREQYF.

The rearrangement links TRBV5-6 to TRBJ1-2, with TRBD1 identical over 7 bases. The CDR3 has 14 amino acids. J gave up 8 bases and V 5 bases, and 12 bases lay outside the gene matches. Germline CDR1 is SGHDT and CDR2 is YYEEEE. CDR3 amino acids: CASRRDRVKGGYTF. The CDR3 region has the DNA TGTGCCAGCAGGCGAGACAGGGTTAAAGGGGGCTACACCTTC.

The chain combines TRBV12-5 with TRBJ2-5; 7 bases are a match to TRBD1. The CDR3 has 13 amino acids. In germline, CDR1 is LGHNT, CDR2 FRNRAP. The V gene end was trimmed by 6 bases and the J gene end by 8 bases; junction bases not matched to a gene: 9. CDR3: CASGPEGQLTQYF. CDR3 coding DNA: TGTGCTAGTGGCCCAGAGGGACAGCTAACCCAGTACTTC.

This clone was recorded once. This sequence joins TRBV19 and TRBJ1-5, with a possible D match to TRBD1 (5 bases). CDR3 length equals 15 residues. Between the trimmed V and J ends, which lost 6 bases and 3 bases, there was a span of 15 bases. Germline CDR1 and CDR2: LNHDA and SQIVND (reference sequence). The CDR3 sequence is CASSADTGNNQPQHF. The CDR3, as DNA: TGTGCCAGTAGCGCTGATACAGGAAACAATCAGCCCCAGCATTTT.

The rearrangement uses TRBV7-6 and TRBJ2-1, with D perhaps matching TRBD2 (6 bases). Germline V lookup: CDR1 SGHVS, CDR2 FNYEAQ. The CDR3 runs 15 residues. Trimming cost V 1 base and J 2 bases, with 9 bases left between them. The CDR3 is CASSLVSGAYNEQFF. CDR3 nucleotides: TGTGCCAGCAGCTTAGTTTCGGGAGCCTACAATGAGCAGTTCTTC.

In its sample, this clone was seen once. This chain uses TRBV9 with TRBJ1-2; 8 bases match TRBD1. Losses at the gene ends were 4 bases for V and 3 bases for J; bases not matched to a gene: 14. The CDR3 totals 17 residues. Germline lookup yields CDR1 SGDLS and CDR2 YYNGEE. The CDR3: CASSNPIGTGLHYGYTF. For the CDR3, the DNA is TGTGCCAGCAGCAACCCGATTGGGACAGGACTTCACTATGGCTACACCTTC.

This clone appeared a single time. The chain recombines TRBV19 with TRBJ1-5; 10 positions agree with TRBD1. Germline-derived CDR1 and CDR2 are LNHDA and SQIVND (reference sequence). The CDR3 is 15 amino acids. V was pared by 5 bases and J by 7 bases, with 8 bases of the junction left unmatched. The DNA of the CDR3 is TGTGCCAGTAGTCCGGGACAGGGGATTTGGCAGCCCCAGCATTTT. Its translation is CASSPGQGIWQPQHF. Full variable domain (rest looked up from reference TRBV19 and TRBJ1-5): DGGITQSPKYLFRKEGQNVTLSCEQNLNHDAMYWYRQDPGQGLRLIYYSQIVNDFQKGDIAEGYSVSREKKESFPLTVTSAQKNPTAFYLCASSPGQGIWQPQHFGDGTRLSIL.

The genes are TRBV5-4 and TRBJ1-2; TRBD1 agrees at 7 bases. Germline V gene data show CDR1 as SGHNT and CDR2 as YYREEE (reference sequence). The CDR3 runs 15 residues. The V and J ends lost 4 bases and 4 bases, in that order; junction bases with no gene match: 10. In DNA, the CDR3 is TGTGCCAGCAGCCTTGACAGGGCCCAACTCTATGGCTACACCTTC. Its translation is CASSLDRAQLYGYTF.

The chain has TRBV7-2 and TRBJ1-2; 10 bases map to TRBD1. This CDR3 contains 16 residues. The V gene end was trimmed by 0 bases and the J gene end by 3 bases; junction bases not matched to a gene: 4. Germline assignment: CDR1 SGHTA and CDR2 FQGNSA. The CDR3 bases are TGTGCCAGCAGCTTAGCGTGGGACAGGGGCGACTATGGCTACACCTTC. It is translated as CASSLAWDRGDYGYTF.

The CDR3 DNA reads TGTGCCAGCAGCCATCTGGGGACAGGGAATTACAATGAGCAGTTCTTC. This sequence encodes CASSHLGTGNYNEQFF. The V call is TRBV14, the J call TRBJ2-1; 9 nucleotides align to TRBD1. V dropped 3 bases and J dropped 4; count of bases not matched to a gene: 7. Germline-derived CDR1 and CDR2 are SGHDN and FVKESK. The CDR3 runs to 16 residues.

The gene calls are TRBV7-3 and TRBJ2-1, with D unclear. CDR3 size: 13 residues. Germline lookup yields CDR1 SGHTA and CDR2 FQGTGA. V lost 5 bases and J 5 bases, leaving 10 bases between the germline ends. The CDR3, as DNA: TGTGCCAGCAGCATCAGCCGGGACAATGAGCAGTTCTTC. Amino acids: CASSISRDNEQFF. The full variable domain, in which reference TRBV7-3 and TRBJ2-1 provide the parts outside the CDR3, is GAGVSQTPSNKVTEKGKYVELRCDPISGHTALYWYRQSLGQGPEFLIYFQGTGAADDSGLPNDRFFAVRPEGSVSTLKIQRTERGDSAVYLCASSISRDNEQFFGPGTRLTVL.

The table lists this clone with a few counts. This chain connects TRBV6-1 to TRBJ1-1; 7 bases are shared with TRBD1. V lost 5 bases, J lost 6 bases, and 9 bases stayed unmatched. The germline gives CDR1 MNHNS, CDR2 SASEGT. The CDR3 is 14 residues long. The CDR3 loop reads CASSTDRWGAEAFF. The CDR3, as DNA: TGTGCCAGCAGTACGGACAGGTGGGGGGCTGAAGCTTTCTTT.

This rearrangement joins TRBV29-1 to TRBJ2-7; 8 positions match TRBD1. Trimming cost V 5 bases and J 2 bases; bases outside gene matches: 2. The V gene's germline CDR1 is SQVTM and CDR2 ANQGSEA. The length of the CDR3 is 12 residues. The CDR3 loop reads CSVSGGPYEQYF. For the CDR3, the DNA is TGCAGCGTTTCAGGGGGCCCCTACGAGCAGTACTTC.

CDR3 nucleotide sequence: TGTGCCAGCTCACCACGGCCACTGCGGGATCGCACAGATACGCAGTATTTT. Its protein is CASSPRPLRDRTDTQYF. The chain recombines TRBV18 with TRBJ2-3; D perhaps matches TRBD2 (6 bases). The CDR3 has 17 residues. CDR1 KGHSH and CDR2 LQKENI come from the germline V gene. V lost 1 base, J lost 1 base, and 15 bases lay in between.

V is TRBV2 and J is TRBJ1-4; D might be TRBD1 (6 bases). Germline V gene data show CDR1 as SNHLY and CDR2 as FYNNEI. The CDR3 totals 15 residues. V was pared by 6 bases and J by 0 bases, with 11 bases between. CDR3 protein: CASSLDRTTNEKLFF. In DNA, the CDR3 is TGTGCCAGCAGCCTAGACAGGACAACTAATGAAAAACTGTTTTTT.

The rearrangement links TRBV7-3 to TRBJ2-7; a weak D match, TRBD2 (6 bases). This CDR3 is built from 15 residues. The germline V gene encodes CDR1 SGHTA and CDR2 FQGTGA. V shed 2 bases and J shed 0 bases, with 11 bases lying between them. CDR3 sequence: CASSLGSGDSYEQYF. Here the CDR3 DNA reads TGTGCCAGCAGCTTAGGGTCGGGGGACTCCTACGAGCAGTACTTC. Looking up the rest from reference TRBV7-3 and TRBJ2-7 gives the full variable domain: GAGVSQTPSNKVTEKGKYVELRCDPISGHTALYWYRQSLGQGPEFLIYFQGTGAADDSGLPNDRFFAVRPEGSVSTLKIQRTERGDSAVYLCASSLGSGDSYEQYFGPGTRLTVT.

This clone was seen a single time. The chain uses TRBV11-3 and TRBJ2-1; TRBD2 is a possible D gene (6 bases). Per germline, CDR1 SGHNT and CDR2 YENEEA. This CDR3 comprises 15 residues. V lost 1 base to trimming and J lost 2 bases, with 9 bases between them. In nucleotides, the CDR3 is TGTGCCAGCAGCTTAGTTGGCGGGACCTACAATGAGCAGTTCTTC. Protein sequence: CASSLVGGTYNEQFF.

This chain links TRBV2 with TRBJ2-7; D uncertain. CDR1 and CDR2 from the germline V gene are SNHLY and FYNNEI. CDR3 size: 12 residues. With 6 bases removed from V and 3 bases from J, the gap between germline ends came to 9 bases. The CDR3 nucleotides read TGTGCCAGCAGGAGCTTCGGCTACGAGCAGTACTTC. Translated: CASRSFGYEQYF.

The J gene is TRBJ1-1, the V gene TRBV5-4; 9 bases map to TRBD1. The junction had 5 bases not matched to a gene; V was cut back by 3 bases and J by 5 bases. Germline values: CDR1 SGHNT, CDR2 YYREEE (reference sequence). The CDR3 extends over 14 amino acids. The CDR3 is CASSSFDRGTEAFF. In nucleotides, the CDR3 is TGTGCCAGCAGCTCATTTGACAGGGGGACTGAAGCTTTCTTT. Full variable domain (missing parts from reference TRBV5-4 and TRBJ1-1): ETGVTQSPTHLIKTRGQQVTLRCSSQSGHNTVSWYQQALGQGPQFIFQYYREEENGRGNFPPRFSGLQFPNYSSELNVNALELDDSALYLCASSSFDRGTEAFFGQGTRLTVV.